These T cell receptor beta chains were read from a single sample in a study of blood T cell repertoires in COVID-19. This table comes from immunoSEQ multiplex PCR, and its TCRdb copy is limited to in-frame clones, with some not included. The profile shows 350,000 to 400,000 clones, around nine tenths of them singletons. The sequenced sample was PBMCs or T cells enriched from blood (not recorded which). These receptor sequences come from a woman between 18 and 29 years old who had recovered from COVID-19. Both conserved end residues are part of each CDR3. A D gene is named only where the DNA matches it firmly. Some rows have no size entry. The others give once, few or many, or a class for an expanded clone.

TRBV30	TRBJ2-1	TRBD2	-	CAWSGIREREGLSSYNEQFF	TGTGCCTGGAGTGGAATCCGGGAACGGGAGGGCCTAAGCTCCTACAATGAGCAGTTCTTC
TRBV20-1	TRBJ2-7	TRBD1	-	CRAGQGYEQYF	TGCAGGGCGGGACAGGGTTACGAGCAGTACTTC
TRBV2	TRBJ1-6	-	-	CASSVGQGNSPLHF	TGTGCCAGCAGTGTAGGGCAGGGCAATTCACCCCTCCACTTT
TRBV12-5	TRBJ2-3	-	-	CASGLVATDTQYF	TGTGCTAGTGGTTTGGTAGCAACAGATACGCAGTATTTT
TRBV6-5	TRBJ1-1	-	-	CASSPSGSISVAAFF	TGTGCCTCCTCCCCATCAGGGTCGATCAGTGTGGCAGCTTTCTTT
TRBV27	TRBJ1-5	-	-	CASSNFGGEVGHQPQHF	TGTGCCAGCAGTAACTTTGGGGGGGAGGTAGGTCATCAGCCCCAGCATTTT
TRBV6-5	TRBJ2-5	-	-	CASRPGLSQETQYF	TGTGCCAGCAGACCGGGACTCTCACAAGAGACCCAGTACTTC
TRBV6-6	TRBJ2-3	-	-	CASSLDPFQGDTQYF	TGTGCCAGCAGCTTGGACCCGTTCCAGGGGGATACGCAGTATTTT
TRBV10-2	TRBJ2-7	TRBD1	-	CASIARTGGYEQYF	TGCGCCAGCATCGCGCGGACAGGGGGGTACGAGCAGTACTTC
TRBV11-2	TRBJ1-1	-	-	CASSFKSTEAFF	TGTGCCAGCTCCTTTAAGAGCACTGAAGCTTTCTTT
TRBV7-9	TRBJ2-1	TRBD2	-	CASSFHTSGNEQFF	TGTGCCAGCAGCTTCCATACTAGCGGCAATGAGCAGTTCTTC
TRBV28	TRBJ2-7	TRBD1	-	CASSLGGQGFYEQYF	TGTGCCAGCAGTCTTGGGGGACAGGGGTTTTACGAGCAGTACTTC
TRBV6-5	TRBJ1-2	-	-	CASSYTRSYGYTF	TGTGCCAGCAGTTACACCCGGAGCTATGGCTACACCTTC
TRBV11-1	TRBJ2-5	TRBD1	-	CASSPGQGGVETQYF	TGTGCCAGCAGCCCCGGACAGGGGGGGGTGGAGACCCAGTACTTC
TRBV12-5	TRBJ2-2	TRBD1	-	CASATGTNTGELFF	TGTGCTAGTGCGACAGGGACGAACACCGGGGAGCTGTTTTTT
TRBV29-1	TRBJ2-2	-	-	CSVDVDRTGELFF	TGCAGCGTTGATGTCGATCGGACCGGGGAGCTGTTTTTT
TRBV14	TRBJ1-1	TRBD1	-	CASSRTGVKTEAFF	TGTGCCAGCAGCCGGACAGGGGTGAAGACTGAAGCTTTCTTT
TRBV21-1	TRBJ1-3	-	-	CASRPSRGRGGTIYF	TGTGCCAGCAGACCATCCAGGGGCAGAGGGGGCACCATATATTTT
TRBV14	TRBJ2-2	-	-	CASSRPTGTGELFF	TGTGCCAGCAGCAGACCGACGGGGACCGGGGAGCTGTTTTTT
TRBV18	TRBJ2-6	-	-	CASSPRAPDDAGANVLTF	TGTGCCAGCTCACCACGAGCGCCAGACGACGCTGGGGCCAACGTCCTGACTTTC
TRBV7-3	TRBJ1-3	-	-	CASSLNGGKNTIYF	TGTGCCAGCAGCTTAAACGGGGGGAAAAACACCATATATTTT
TRBV5-4	TRBJ1-1	-	-	CASSFGRGPLTEAFF	TGTGCCAGCAGCTTCGGCAGGGGTCCCCTCACTGAAGCTTTCTTT
TRBV5-1	TRBJ1-1	TRBD1	-	CASSSTGRTNTEAFF	TGCGCCAGCAGCTCGACAGGGCGGACCAACACTGAAGCTTTCTTT
TRBV28	TRBJ1-5	TRBD1	-	CASSPGQVYSNQPQHF	TGTGCCAGCAGTCCTGGACAGGTCTATAGCAATCAGCCCCAGCATTTT
TRBV4-1	TRBJ2-7	-	-	CASSQESAARSYEQYF	TGCGCCAGCAGCCAAGAATCGGCGGCTCGGAGCTACGAGCAGTACTTC
TRBV21-1	TRBJ1-2	-	-	CASSKCLYYGYTF	TGTGCCAGCAGCAAATGTCTTTACTATGGCTACACCTTC
TRBV28	TRBJ1-5	-	-	CASSAPGYQPQHF	TGTGCCAGCAGTGCCCCGGGATATCAGCCCCAGCATTTT
TRBV9	TRBJ2-5	-	-	CASSVEWLGGLETQYF	TGTGCCAGCAGCGTAGAATGGCTAGGAGGTCTAGAGACCCAGTACTTC
TRBV3-1/TRBV3-2	TRBJ1-4	-	few	CASSQEGAGRGEKLFF	TGTGCCAGCAGCCAAGAAGGGGCAGGCCGAGGTGAAAAACTGTTTTTT
TRBV12-5	TRBJ2-3	TRBD2	few	CASGPGLAGSTDTQYF	TGTGCTAGTGGTCCCGGACTAGCGGGCAGCACAGATACGCAGTATTTT
TRBV5-1	TRBJ2-2	TRBD2	once	CASSEGLAGGNTGELFF	TGCGCCAGCAGCGAGGGACTAGCGGGGGGGAACACCGGGGAGCTGTTTTTT
TRBV4-1	TRBJ2-2	-	-	CASSRSQGPLAGELFF	TGCGCCAGCAGCCGATCACAGGGTCCCCTCGCCGGGGAGCTGTTTTTT
TRBV19	TRBJ2-7	TRBD1	once	CASSSGTGFYEQYF	TGTGCCAGTAGTTCCGGGACAGGCTTCTACGAGCAGTACTTC
TRBV13	TRBJ2-1	TRBD1	-	CASSVGQGYNEQFF	TGTGCCAGCAGCGTGGGACAGGGCTACAATGAGCAGTTCTTC
TRBV4-1	TRBJ1-5	-	-	CASSQGPNQPQHF	TGCGCCAGCAGCCAAGGTCCTAATCAGCCCCAGCATTTT
TRBV30	TRBJ2-2	TRBD1	-	CASDRGQNTGELFF	TGTGCCTCTGACAGGGGGCAGAACACCGGGGAGCTGTTTTTT